Below are 2 T cell receptor beta chains sequenced from a single sample in a study of blood T cells in healthy people across ages. Sample-barcoded 5' priming and a J-beta primer mix drove a second PCR of roughly 6 to 12 cycles. TCRdb independently ran MiXCR on the 5' RACE reads; one entry per CDR3 protein. The profile covers 1.5 million to 2 million distinct CDR3 sequences, with roughly 27% appearing a single time and roughly 8% taken by the ten largest. Sequencing input: blood. The receptors derive from a woman aged 25-40 years in good health.

In this sample, this clonotype turned up a few times. This sequence joins TRBV4-3 and TRBJ1-2, with D uncertain. Trimming left V 0 bases short and J 2 bases short, with 10 bases between. This CDR3 comprises 15 residues. Germline CDR1 is LGHNA and CDR2 is YSLEER. The CDR3 sequence is CASSQDLGKNYGYTF. CDR3 DNA: TGCGCCAGCAGCCAAGATCTAGGGAAGAACTATGGCTACACCTTC.

This clonotype was seen at least ten times. The chain carries TRBV4-2 and TRBJ2-3; 9 nucleotides align to TRBD2. With 0 bases clipped from V and 4 bases from J, the junction kept 2 bases outside the gene matches. This CDR3 contains 15 residues. CDR1 and CDR2 (germline): LGHNA, YNFKEQ. CDR3 loop: CASSQDGGGADTQYF. The CDR3 DNA follows: TGTGCCAGCAGCCAAGATGGCGGGGGGGCAGATACGCAGTATTTT.